This entry is about one T cell receptor beta chain. Its antigen is currently unknown. An end of the junction differs from the germline gene, which may be a read error. The CDR3 loop spans 15 amino acids. Germline CDR1 reads MGHRA; CDR2 reads YSYEKL. Unique molecular identifiers were present in the TCR beta cDNA libraries. TCRdb re-analysed the PCR reads in MiXCR, keeping a single row per CDR3 protein. The sample records approximately 460,000 distinct CDR3 sequences, roughly 45% being singletons. These data originate in a study of post-analysis software for immune sequencing data. Study-wide results and limits: Relative to controls, patients had five TRBV segments at higher frequency, with TRBV5-6, TRBV5-1 and TRBV20-1 among these.

This sequence was found in a girl aged 10-17 years with multiple sclerosis. The sequenced sample consisted of blood. The J gene is TRBJ2-3, the V gene TRBV4-1; D possibly corresponds to TRBD2 (6 bases). The CDR3 nucleotides read TGCACCAGCAGCCAAGATGAGCGGGCGGTAGATACGCAGTATTTT. Its protein product is CTSSQDERAVDTQYF.